This T cell receptor beta chain was recovered during a study of cytomegalovirus exposure and HLA in healthy donors. General study results and limits: A later analysis found common viral pathogens apparently linked to several of the most significant clusters. TCR beta chain V- and J-gene trimming was linked, in a later analysis, to a missense variant in DCLRE1C.

This clone was picked up a small number of times. Its antigen remains unknown. Primers included in the PCR were 60 Vbeta and 13 Jbeta primers. Using immunoSEQ multiplex PCR, the repertoire was profiled, and TCRdb retains in-frame clones only, with some absent. The sample yields some 150,000 clones, nearly 80% seen once. V lost 6 bases and J lost 3, with 20 bases in between. Germline V CDR1 and CDR2: LNHDA, SQIVND (reference sequence). The CDR3 has 16 residues. The TCR was taken from a man younger than 35 in good health and CMV-seropositive. The sequenced material came from PBMCs. The V and J genes are TRBV19 and TRBJ2-5; possibly TRBD2 for D (7 bases). CDR3 region: CASRPRGREFEETQYF. CDR3 sequence (DNA): TGTGCCAGTAGGCCTCGGGGGCGGGAGTTCGAAGAGACCCAGTACTTC.